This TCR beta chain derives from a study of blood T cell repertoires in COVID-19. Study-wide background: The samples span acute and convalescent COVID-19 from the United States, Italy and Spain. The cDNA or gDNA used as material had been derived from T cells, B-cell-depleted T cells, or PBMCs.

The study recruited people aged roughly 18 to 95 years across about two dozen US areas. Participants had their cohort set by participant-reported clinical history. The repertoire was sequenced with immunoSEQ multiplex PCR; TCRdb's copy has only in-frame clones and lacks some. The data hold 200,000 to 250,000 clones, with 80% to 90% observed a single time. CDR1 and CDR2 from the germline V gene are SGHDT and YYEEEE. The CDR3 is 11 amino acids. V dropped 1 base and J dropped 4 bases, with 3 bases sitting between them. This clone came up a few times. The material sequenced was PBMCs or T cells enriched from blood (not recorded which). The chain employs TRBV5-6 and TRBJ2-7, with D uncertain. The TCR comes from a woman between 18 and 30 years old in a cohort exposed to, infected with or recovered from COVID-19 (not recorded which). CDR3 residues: CASSLTYEQYF. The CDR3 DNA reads TGTGCCAGCAGCTTGACATACGAGCAGTACTTC.